The T cell receptor (beta chain) under discussion was sequenced for a study of T cell responses to AZD1222 COVID-19 vaccine. Method: immunoSEQ multiplex PCR; TCRdb's copy keeps in-frame clones and lacks some. Of 160,000 or so clones in the sample, 94% were seen once. Worth noting for this clone: The target antigen is unknown.

Study results and limitations: Unmutated variant regions reportedly attract nearly half of all spike-specific TCRs. Baseline testing showed seropositivity in only a handful of AZD1222 recipients. Recipients of two AZD1222 doses showed rising Spike-specific TCR breadth and depth. There were mostly white British donors and more females than males, and clonal diversity was possibly underestimated.

The source was peripheral blood, collected 28 days after the second AZD1222 dose. This clonotype was sampled from an adult who received the AZD1222 COVID-19 vaccine.

The DNA of the CDR3 is TGTGCCAGCAGCTTACTCGGGGGGGCGTTTTACAATGAGCAGTTCTTC. Its protein is CASSLLGGAFYNEQFF. This chain uses TRBV7-2 with TRBJ2-1; 8 nucleotides agree with TRBD2. J was trimmed by 4 bases and V by 2 bases; bases with no gene match: 7. CDR3 length equals 16 residues. CDR1 SGHTA and CDR2 FQGNSA come from the germline V gene.